This is a list of T cell receptor beta chains from one sample in a study of glioma-infiltrating T cells after dendritic cell vaccination. TCRdb's table, derived via immunoSEQ multiplex PCR, lists solely in-frame clones and lacks some. Seen here are about 90,000 clones, 80% to 85% observed once, and the top ten hold under 7%. This specimen consisted of blood, obtained after dendritic cell vaccination. Receptor source: a human donor with glioblastoma. CDR3s include the opening cysteine and the closing phenylalanine or tryptophan. The D gene is left open where the match is weak. Not all rows give a size; the values are once, few, many and, for expanded clones, a class.

13	NA	TRBV30	TRBD1	TRBJ1-1	TGTGCCTGGAAACAGGGGGTGAGCACTGAAGCTTTCTTT	CAWKQGVSTEAFF
14	NA	TRBV5-1	NA	TRBJ1-5	TGCGCCAGCAGCTTGCAACAGGGCGGACAGCCCCAGCATTTT	CASSLQQGGQPQHF
12	NA	TRBV12-5	NA	TRBJ1-3	TGTGCTAGTGGGATAACAAGAAACACCATATATTTT	CASGITRNTIYF
15	few	TRBV6-1	TRBD1	TRBJ1-1	TGTGCCAGCAGGAGGACAGGCGCAACTCTCACTGAAGCTTTCTTT	CASRRTGATLTEAFF
16	NA	TRBV7-9	TRBD1	TRBJ1-5	TGTGCCAGCAGCTTTGGCTGGGACAGGGGCAATCAGCCCCAGCATTTT	CASSFGWDRGNQPQHF
14	NA	TRBV19	NA	TRBJ2-3	TGTGCCAGTAGGAGGTCGACTGTTGCAGATACGCAGTATTTT	CASRRSTVADTQYF
14	NA	TRBV2	NA	TRBJ1-2	TGTGCCAGCAGTGAATTGCCAGGGAACTATGGCTACACCTTC	CASSELPGNYGYTF
16	NA	TRBV6-5	NA	TRBJ2-5	TGTGCCAGCAGTTACAAATCAGGGGAGAGGTTAGAGACCCAGTACTTC	CASSYKSGERLETQYF
16	NA	TRBV5-1	TRBD1	TRBJ1-6	TGCGCCAGCAGCTTGAGGGGGCCGCACGCCAATTCACCCCTCCACTTT	CASSLRGPHANSPLHF
15	NA	TRBV5-1	NA	TRBJ1-6	TGCGCCAGCAGACAGGAACACGCGAATAATTCACCCCTCCACTTT	CASRQEHANNSPLHF
13	NA	TRBV7-6	NA	TRBJ1-5	TGTGCCAGCAGCTTAGCTCGGGAGGGGCCCCAGCATTTT	CASSLAREGPQHF
14	NA	TRBV6-1	TRBD1	TRBJ1-2	TGTGCCAGCGGCCGGACAGGCTCTAACTATGGCTACACCTTC	CASGRTGSNYGYTF
13	NA	TRBV12-5	NA	TRBJ1-1	TGTGCTAGCATCCCGGGAGTGAACACTGAAGCTTTCTTT	CASIPGVNTEAFF
15	few	TRBV7-9	TRBD1	TRBJ1-2	TGTGCCAGCAGCATCGGACAGGGCCGATCGGGAGGCTACACCTTC	CASSIGQGRSGGYTF
10	NA	TRBV20-1	NA	TRBJ1-2	TGCAGTGCTAGGGACAGTGGCTACACCTTC	CSARDSGYTF
15	NA	TRBV11-1	NA	TRBJ2-5	TGTGCCAGCAGCTTACGGTTCACAGGGCCAGAGACCCAGTACTTC	CASSLRFTGPETQYF
12	NA	TRBV19	TRBD1	TRBJ2-7	TGTGCCGCCGGGACAGCGCCCTACGAGCAGTACTTC	CAAGTAPYEQYF
12	once	TRBV30	NA	TRBJ1-6	TGTGCCTGGAGTGCGGGGGATTCACCCCTCCACTTT	CAWSAGDSPLHF
14	NA	TRBV6-5	NA	TRBJ1-4	TGTGCCAGCAGCCCTCCAGGGAACAATGAAAAACTGTTTTTT	CASSPPGNNEKLFF
15	NA	TRBV6-1	TRBD1	TRBJ1-6	TGTGCCAGCAGTGGTACAGGGGGTGGGGGGTCACCCCTCCACTTT	CASSGTGGGGSPLHF
15	NA	TRBV6-6	TRBD1	TRBJ1-4	TGTGCCAGCGGGCCATCCGGGACAGGGCTTGGAAAACTGTTTTTT	CASGPSGTGLGKLFF
15	NA	TRBV7-2	TRBD1	TRBJ2-5	TGTGCCAGCAGCTTAGCGGGACAGGTAGACGAGACCCAGTACTTC	CASSLAGQVDETQYF
16	NA	TRBV5-4	NA	TRBJ1-3	TGTGCCAGCAGCCTCGGGACTCCGAGCTCTGGAAACACCATATATTTT	CASSLGTPSSGNTIYF
12	NA	TRBV27	NA	TRBJ2-7	TGTGCCAGCAGTTCGTCGACAGGCGAGCAGTACTTC	CASSSSTGEQYF
14	NA	TRBV7-9	TRBD2	TRBJ2-1	TGTGCCAGCAGCTACGGGGGGTCCTACAATGAGCAGTTCTTC	CASSYGGSYNEQFF
19	few	TRBV29-1	TRBD1	TRBJ2-6	TGCAGCGCCCTCGGGGTACTCCGGGACAGGCTCTCTGGGGCCAACGTCCTGACTTTC	CSALGVLRDRLSGANVLTF
15	NA	TRBV5-8	TRBD1	TRBJ2-1	TGTGCCAGCAGCGGGACAGGGCAAGCCTACAATGAGCAGTTCTTC	CASSGTGQAYNEQFF
16	NA	TRBV6-6	TRBD2	TRBJ2-3	TGTGCCAGCAGTTACCTACCGGGGGGGCGAACAGATACGCAGTATTTT	CASSYLPGGRTDTQYF
17	once	TRBV5-1	NA	TRBJ2-2	TGCGCCAGCAGCTTACCCGGGTGGGGGGCGAACACCGGGGAGCTGTTTTTT	CASSLPGWGANTGELFF
14	NA	TRBV19	NA	TRBJ2-7	TGTGCCAGTAGTACCCCAGGGTTGCCCTACGAGCAGTACTTC	CASSTPGLPYEQYF
12	NA	TRBV6-5	NA	TRBJ2-1	TGTGCCAGCATGACGGTGCGAGGTGAGCAGTTCTTC	CASMTVRGEQFF
17	NA	TRBV7-9	TRBD1	TRBJ1-2	TGTGCCAGCAGCAGCCAAGACCGGGACAGGGCATCCTATGGCTACACCTTC	CASSSQDRDRASYGYTF
17	NA	TRBV7-3	TRBD2	TRBJ2-3	TGTGCCAGCAGCTTAGGCGCTAGCGGGGGGGTGAAAGATACGCAGTATTTT	CASSLGASGGVKDTQYF
17	NA	TRBV5-4	NA	TRBJ1-1	TGTGCCAGCAGCTTGGATCCCAGGGAAGGGTCGAACACTGAAGCTTTCTTT	CASSLDPREGSNTEAFF
15	once	TRBV7-6	TRBD1	TRBJ2-1	TGTGCCAGCAGTCCAAGACAGGGGTCCTACAATGAGCAGTTCTTC	CASSPRQGSYNEQFF
14	once	TRBV19	NA	TRBJ1-3	TGTGCCGTCCTTAAGTCAGGCTCTGGAAACACCATATATTTT	CAVLKSGSGNTIYF
16	NA	TRBV4-3	TRBD2	TRBJ2-4	TGCGCCAGCAGCCAAGATATGGCGCAGGGAGGGAACATTCAGTACTTC	CASSQDMAQGGNIQYF
14	few	TRBV19	NA	TRBJ1-5	TGTGCCAGTAGTATAGGACATAGCAATCAGCCCCAGCATTTT	CASSIGHSNQPQHF
9	once	TRBV19	NA	TRBJ1-1	TGTGATAGGAACACTGAAGCTTTCTTT	CDRNTEAFF
17	NA	TRBV29-1	TRBD2	TRBJ2-1	TGCAGCGTTGAGGGACTAGCGGGGGGGACTTCCTACAATGAGCAGTTCTTC	CSVEGLAGGTSYNEQFF
15	once	TRBV5-1	TRBD2	TRBJ2-7	TGCGCCAGCAGCTTGGTCGCGGGGGGTTTCTACGAGCAGTACTTC	CASSLVAGGFYEQYF
14	NA	TRBV7-2	TRBD1	TRBJ1-6	TGTGCCAGCAACCCGACAGGGTACAATTCACCCCTCCACTTT	CASNPTGYNSPLHF
13	NA	TRBV6-1	NA	TRBJ2-2	TGTGCCAGCACCCCCCTCGGTGAGGGGGAACTGTTTTTT	CASTPLGEGELFF
15	NA	TRBV6-1	NA	TRBJ2-7	TGTGCCAGCAGTGTTATGGCAGGTTACCCCTCCGAGCAGTACTTC	CASSVMAGYPSEQYF
15	NA	TRBV10-2	NA	TRBJ2-6	TGCGCCAGCAGTTCGTCGGGTTCCGGGGCCAACGTCCTGACTTTC	CASSSSGSGANVLTF
17	NA	TRBV4-3	TRBD1	TRBJ2-7	TGCGCCAGCAGCCAAGTCTTCTTGGGACAGGGATCCTACGAGCAGTACTTC	CASSQVFLGQGSYEQYF
13	NA	TRBV2	NA	TRBJ2-7	TGTGCCAGCAGTCGGACAGTATCCCACGAGCAGTACTTC	CASSRTVSHEQYF
14	NA	TRBV7-2	NA	TRBJ1-2	TGTGCCAGCAGCTTAGAACCAGGGGTTTATGGCTACACCTTC	CASSLEPGVYGYTF
15	NA	TRBV5-6	NA	TRBJ2-1	TGTGCCAGCAGCAGTGAACTTTACTCCTACAATGAGCAGTTCTTC	CASSSELYSYNEQFF
11	once	TRBV20-1	TRBD1	TRBJ2-1	TGCAGTGCTACAGGGGGCAATGAGCAGTTCTTC	CSATGGNEQFF
20	NA	TRBV1	NA	TRBJ2-4	TGCACCAGCAGCCGACGACCCGGGACAAGGGGGTTACTAGCCAAAAACATTCAGTACTTC	CTSSRRPGTRGLLAKNIQYF
19	NA	TRBV14	TRBD1	TRBJ1-4	TGTGCCAGCAGCCAAGGGGGACAGGAGGGACCGATGGGAAGTGAAAAACTGTTTTTT	CASSQGGQEGPMGSEKLFF
18	few	TRBV7-9	NA	TRBJ1-6	TGTGCCAGCAGCTTAGATACTTTCTGGGAGACAAATCATTCACCCCTCCACTTT	CASSLDTFWETNHSPLHF
15	NA	TRBV18	TRBD2	TRBJ2-3	TGTGCCAGCTCACAACCGGGACTAGCTATCGATACGCAGTATTTT	CASSQPGLAIDTQYF
14	NA	TRBV5-1	TRBD1	TRBJ2-7	TGCGCCAGCAGCCTACAATCGACAGGGAGCGAGCAGTACTTC	CASSLQSTGSEQYF
14	NA	TRBV5-4	TRBD2	TRBJ2-1	TGTGCCAGCAGACCTGGACTAGCGGGGGATGAGCAGTTCTTC	CASRPGLAGDEQFF
14	NA	TRBV7-2	NA	TRBJ2-5	TGTGCCAGCAGCCCCCAGGGGTTCCAAGAGACCCAGTACTTC	CASSPQGFQETQYF
15	NA	TRBV5-6	NA	TRBJ1-2	TGTGCCAGCAGCACGTTCGGGGGGCAAGGCTATGGCTACACCTTC	CASSTFGGQGYGYTF
11	NA	TRBV6-6	NA	TRBJ2-1	TGTGCCAGCAGTTACTACGGTGAGCAGTTCTTC	CASSYYGEQFF